The 27 T cell receptor beta chains presented below share a single source sample, sequenced in a study of T cells in localized non-small cell lung cancer. Clones were read by immunoSEQ multiplex PCR, and TCRdb kept only the in-frame ones, dropping some. The table has about 15,000 clones, 75% to 90% seen once. Source: peripheral blood, taken before any cancer treatment. The receptor set was obtained from a woman aged 35 to 70 with stage I lung adenocarcinoma.

J is TRBJ1-1 and V is TRBV19; D may be TRBD1 (5 bases). The CDR3 is 17 amino acids. Trimming left V 5 bases short and J 1 base short, with 20 bases between. CDR1 LNHDA and CDR2 SQIVND come from the germline V gene (reference sequence). The CDR3 DNA is TGTGCCAGTAGTTACGACCCCCGGGACGGAAAGAACACTGAAGCTTTCTTT. Its protein product is CASSYDPRDGKNTEAFF. Together with reference TRBV19 and TRBJ1-1, the CDR3 gives the full variable domain: DGGITQSPKYLFRKEGQNVTLSCEQNLNHDAMYWYRQDPGQGLRLIYYSQIVNDFQKGDIAEGYSVSREKKESFPLTVTSAQKNPTAFYLCASSYDPRDGKNTEAFFGQGTRLTVV.

As DNA, the CDR3 is TGTGCCTGGAGGAAATATCGCGTTCTGACCCAAGGCGGCCACGAGCAGTACTTC. Translation: CAWRKYRVLTQGGHEQYF. The chain combines TRBV30 with TRBJ2-7; no reliable D call. V dropped 3 bases and J dropped 5 bases, with 29 bases sitting between them. The CDR3 is made up of 18 amino acids. Looked up from germline, CDR1 is GTSNPN and CDR2 is SVGIG (reference sequence).

This clone appeared once. The rearrangement uses TRBV6-6 and TRBJ2-7; D unclear. The length of the CDR3 is 11 residues. V was trimmed by 11 bases and J by 2 bases, leaving 10 bases between them. In germline, CDR1 is MNHNY, CDR2 SVGAGI (reference sequence). In nucleotides, the CDR3 is TGTGCCTCCTCCCCGGCCTACGAGCAGTACTTC. Translation: CASSPAYEQYF.

This chain joins TRBV28 and TRBJ1-6; TRBD1 matches 7 bases. Germline values: CDR1 MDHEN, CDR2 SYDVKM. V lost 2 bases and J lost 10; bases outside the gene matches: 8. The CDR3 length is 15 residues. The CDR3 sequence is CASSLEQGVKSPLHF. The DNA for the CDR3 is TGTGCCAGCAGTTTAGAGCAGGGGGTAAAATCACCCCTCCACTTT. Full variable domain (remainder filled in from reference TRBV28 and TRBJ1-6): DVKVTQSSRYLVKRTGEKVFLECVQDMDHENMFWYRQDPGLGLRLIYFSYDVKMKEKGDIPEGYSVSREKKERFSLILESASTNQTSMYLCASSLEQGVKSPLHFGNGTRLTVT.

This chain connects TRBV29-1 to TRBJ1-2, with D uncertain. The CDR3 contains 12 residues. Trimming removed 0 bases at V and 3 bases at J, with 5 bases between. The germline V gene encodes CDR1 SQVTM and CDR2 ANQGSEA. The CDR3 loop reads CSVEDPDYGYTF. The CDR3 coding sequence is TGCAGCGTTGAAGATCCAGACTATGGCTACACCTTC.

This sequence joins TRBV9 and TRBJ2-5; 7 bases line up with TRBD2. Germline loops: CDR1 SGDLS, CDR2 YYNGEE. J was trimmed by 2 bases and V by 4 bases; bases with no gene match: 17. This CDR3 is built from 18 residues. The CDR3 coding sequence is TGTGCCAGCAGCATAAATTCGCGGGGGATGGTAACGCAAGAGACCCAGTACTTC. Translated, it gives CASSINSRGMVTQETQYF.

The chain joins TRBV5-6 to TRBJ2-3; tentative D call: TRBD1 (5 bases). Germline-derived CDR1 and CDR2 are SGHDT and YYEEEE. V was cut by 0 bases and J by 3 bases, with 8 bases left in between. The CDR3 loop spans 14 amino acids. The DNA for the CDR3 is TGTGCCAGCAGCTTGGGAAGGGGAACAGATACGCAGTATTTT. As protein: CASSLGRGTDTQYF.

The CDR3 spells CATGSSTGSTDTQYF. The CDR3 DNA follows: TGTGCCACTGGAAGTAGCACAGGAAGCACAGATACGCAGTATTTT. This chain links TRBV6-5 with TRBJ2-3; TRBD1 is a possible D gene (5 bases). Germline V gives CDR1 MNHEY, CDR2 SVGAGI. V was cut by 10 bases and J by 0 bases, with 17 bases left in between. CDR3 size: 15 residues.

This clone was detected once. This chain connects TRBV2 to TRBJ1-6; D may be TRBD1 (6 bases). The CDR3 is made up of 14 amino acids. Trimming left V 4 bases short and J 7 bases short, with 11 bases between. Germline CDR1 and CDR2: SNHLY and FYNNEI. For the CDR3, the DNA is TGTGCCAGCAGTGTGGGAGGGGGAAATTCACCCCTCCACTTT. As protein: CASSVGGGNSPLHF.

The CDR3 region is CASSEAPFPWGYTF. CDR3 nucleotide sequence: TGTGCCAGCAGTGAAGCGCCCTTCCCCTGGGGCTACACCTTC. The gene calls are TRBV2 and TRBJ1-2; D not resolved. Germline loops: CDR1 SNHLY, CDR2 FYNNEI. The CDR3 extends over 14 amino acids. V shed 0 bases and J shed 8 bases, with 13 bases lying between them.

This rearrangement joins TRBV15 to TRBJ1-2; no firm D call. Germline CDR1 reads LNHNV; CDR2 reads YYDKDF (reference sequence). With 0 bases removed from V and 4 bases from J, the gap between germline ends came to 6 bases. The length of the CDR3 is 13 residues. CDR3 nucleotides: TGTGCCACCAGCAGAGACCTTTTCTATGGCTACACCTTC. It codes for CATSRDLFYGYTF.

The chain uses TRBV11-2 and TRBJ1-3, with a tentative D call TRBD1 (6 bases). The CDR3 contains 15 residues. V was pared by 1 base and J by 2 bases, with 9 bases between. Germline V gives CDR1 SGHAT, CDR2 FQNNGV. CDR3 protein: CASSLAGAPGNTIYF. CDR3 bases: TGTGCCAGCAGCTTAGCAGGGGCGCCTGGAAACACCATATATTTT. Supplemented by reference TRBV11-2 and TRBJ1-3, the full variable domain reads EAGVAQSPRYKIIEKRQSVAFWCNPISGHATLYWYQQILGQGPKLLIQFQNNGVVDDSQLPKDRFSAERLKGVDSTLKIQPAKLEDSAVYLCASSLAGAPGNTIYFGEGSWLTVV.

V and J are TRBV6-5 and TRBJ1-2; TRBD1 might be the D (6 bases). Trimming removed 6 bases at V and 3 bases at J, with 14 bases between. Per germline, CDR1 MNHEY and CDR2 SVGAGI. The CDR3 has 14 amino acids. The CDR3: CASSRGGRDYGYTF. CDR3 DNA sequence: TGTGCCAGCAGCCGTGGGGGGCGTGACTATGGCTACACCTTC.

The chain joins TRBV28 to TRBJ2-5, with TRBD1 as a possible D gene (6 bases). The germline CDR1 and CDR2 sequences are MDHEN and SYDVKM. CDR3 size: 12 residues. Trimming took 8 bases from V and 3 from J, leaving 10 bases between them. CDR3 residues: CASSQGKETQYF. The CDR3 coding sequence is TGTGCCAGCTCCCAGGGGAAAGAGACCCAGTACTTC. Looking up the rest from reference TRBV28 and TRBJ2-5 gives the full variable domain: DVKVTQSSRYLVKRTGEKVFLECVQDMDHENMFWYRQDPGLGLRLIYFSYDVKMKEKGDIPEGYSVSREKKERFSLILESASTNQTSMYLCASSQGKETQYFGPGTRLLVL.

This chain connects TRBV19 to TRBJ2-5, with 8 bases identical to TRBD2. The CDR3 is 17 amino acids. Germline CDR1 LNHDA, CDR2 SQIVND (reference sequence). After removal of 11 bases from V and 2 bases from J, the junction contained 19 bases not matched to a gene. The CDR3, as DNA: TGTGCCCCCGATACTCTAGCGGGCCCGCAATTACAAGAGACCCAGTACTTC. Translated: CAPDTLAGPQLQETQYF.

The genes are TRBV6-1 and TRBJ2-7, with 9 bases aligning to TRBD1. Germline CDR1 is MNHNS and CDR2 is SASEGT. The CDR3 extends over 17 amino acids. Losses at the gene ends were 4 bases for V and 6 bases for J; bases not matched to a gene: 16. CDR3 residues: CASSAYPGTGKNREQYF. The CDR3 bases are TGTGCCAGCAGTGCTTACCCTGGGACAGGGAAGAATCGCGAGCAGTACTTC.

This chain connects TRBV2 to TRBJ2-5; 11 bases fit TRBD2. Germline assignment: CDR1 SNHLY and CDR2 FYNNEI. CDR3 size: 15 residues. V was clipped by 4 bases and J by 5 bases; unmatched bases: 6. CDR3 DNA sequence: TGTGCCAGCAGTGTTGCTAGCGGGGGGCCCGAGACCCAGTACTTC. This encodes CASSVASGGPETQYF.

The V call is TRBV7-2, the J call TRBJ1-6, with 8 bases identical to TRBD1. J gave up 7 bases and V 5 bases, and 10 bases lay outside the gene matches. Germline V lookup: CDR1 SGHTA, CDR2 FQGNSA. This CDR3 contains 16 residues. The CDR3 here is CASSPTLGQGNSPLHF. The CDR3 region has the DNA TGTGCCAGCAGCCCGACGTTAGGACAGGGCAATTCACCCCTCCACTTT.

This rearrangement joins TRBV20-1 to TRBJ2-5, with unresolved D. Germline V lookup: CDR1 DFQATT, CDR2 SNEGSKA (reference sequence). The V gene lost 0 bases and the J gene lost 6 bases, with 5 bases spanning the gap. CDR3 length: 11 amino acids. The CDR3 DNA reads as TGCAGTGCTAGAGATGGGCAGACCCAGTACTTC. It encodes CSARDGQTQYF.

The CDR3 spells CASSNGGTDTQYF. Written as DNA, the CDR3 is TGTGCCAGCTCAAACGGGGGCACAGATACGCAGTATTTT. This chain links TRBV18 with TRBJ2-3; a possible D gene is TRBD2 (5 bases). Trimming stripped 5 bases from V and 1 base from J, with 7 bases between. The CDR3 runs to 13 residues. Germline V gene sequence: CDR1 KGHSH, CDR2 LQKENI.

The V gene is TRBV4-1, the J gene TRBJ2-7; TRBD2 matches at 13 bases. V lost 4 bases, J lost 7 bases, and 16 bases stayed unmatched. The germline CDR1 and CDR2 sequences are MGHRA and YSYEKL. The CDR3 contains 18 residues. DNA for the CDR3: TGCGCCAGCAGCCCAGGGAGACTAGCGGGGGGTACCGGATTAGAGCAGTACTTC. It specifies CASSPGRLAGGTGLEQYF.

The chain recombines TRBV10-3 with TRBJ1-4, with unresolved D. The CDR3 spans 14 residues. V lost 3 bases and J lost 7, with 12 bases in between. Germline V gives CDR1 ENHRY, CDR2 SYGVKD. The CDR3 protein is CAISDRTGGEKLFF. CDR3 coding DNA: TGTGCCATCAGTGATCGGACGGGAGGTGAAAAACTGTTTTTT.

This chain links TRBV7-6 with TRBJ2-3; D gene ambiguous. The CDR3 consists of 15 residues. The germline gives CDR1 SGHVS, CDR2 FNYEAQ. Trimming cost V 5 bases and J 5 bases, with 17 bases left between them. The CDR3 coding sequence is TGTGCCAGCAGCCCAGGATCCCTTATTGGAGATACGCAGTATTTT. Encoded protein: CASSPGSLIGDTQYF.

The genes are TRBV7-9 and TRBJ1-1, with unresolved D. The V gene lost 7 bases and the J gene lost 1 base, with 13 bases spanning the gap. Germline values: CDR1 SEHNR, CDR2 FQNEAQ (reference sequence). There are 14 residues in the CDR3. This CDR3 reads CASTQSTANTEAFF. DNA of the CDR3: TGTGCCAGCACCCAATCTACAGCGAACACTGAAGCTTTCTTT.

The V and J genes are TRBV28 and TRBJ1-1, with TRBD1 matching over 7 bases. This CDR3 is built from 17 residues. The V gene's germline CDR1 is MDHEN and CDR2 SYDVKM. V dropped 5 bases and J dropped 1; count of bases not matched to a gene: 13. In nucleotides, the CDR3 is TGTGCCAGCAGTCAAATTTCTAAGGGACAGCCGAACACTGAAGCTTTCTTT. It codes for CASSQISKGQPNTEAFF. Supplemented by reference TRBV28 and TRBJ1-1, the full variable domain reads DVKVTQSSRYLVKRTGEKVFLECVQDMDHENMFWYRQDPGLGLRLIYFSYDVKMKEKGDIPEGYSVSREKKERFSLILESASTNQTSMYLCASSQISKGQPNTEAFFGQGTRLTVV.

The V call is TRBV19, the J call TRBJ1-3; D unresolved. Germline V gene sequence: CDR1 LNHDA, CDR2 SQIVND (reference sequence). The CDR3 extends over 14 amino acids. V was shortened by 6 bases and J by 0 bases, with 9 bases between the two germline ends. The CDR3 DNA is TGTGCCAGTAGCGGACTGAGCTCTGGAAACACCATATATTTT. Its translation: CASSGLSSGNTIYF.

The chain is built from TRBV5-1 and TRBJ2-5; the match to TRBD2 covers 12 bases. CDR1 and CDR2 from the germline V gene are SGHRS and YFSETQ. With 3 bases clipped from V and 2 bases from J, the junction kept 8 bases outside the gene matches. This CDR3 comprises 17 residues. This chain's CDR3 is CASSSSGGVFVQETQYF. The DNA for the CDR3 is TGCGCCAGCAGCTCTAGCGGGGGGGTATTTGTACAAGAGACCCAGTACTTC.